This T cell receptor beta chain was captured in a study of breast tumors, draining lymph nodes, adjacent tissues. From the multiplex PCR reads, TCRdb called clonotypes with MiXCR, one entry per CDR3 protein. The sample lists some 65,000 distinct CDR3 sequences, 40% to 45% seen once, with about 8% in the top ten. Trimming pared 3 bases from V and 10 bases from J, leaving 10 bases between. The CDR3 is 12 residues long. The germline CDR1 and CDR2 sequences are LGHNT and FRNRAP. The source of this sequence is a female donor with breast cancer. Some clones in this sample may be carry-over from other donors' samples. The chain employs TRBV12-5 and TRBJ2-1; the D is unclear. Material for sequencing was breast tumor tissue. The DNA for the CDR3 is TGTGCTAGTGGTTTTCCCAGGTGGGAGCAGTTCTTC. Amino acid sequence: CASGFPRWEQFF. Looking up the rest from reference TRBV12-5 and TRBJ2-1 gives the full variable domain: DARVTQTPRHKVTEMGQEVTMRCQPILGHNTVFWYRQTMMQGLELLAYFRNRAPLDDSGMPKDRFSAEMPDATLATLKIQPSEPRDSAVYFCASGFPRWEQFFGPGTRLTVL.